The sequence of this TCR beta chain was determined in a study of beta chain features in type 1 diabetes. About the study: Age, gender and cell yields were similar between patients and healthy donors. Findings of the study overall: TCRB CDR3s from Type 1 diabetes patients were moderately but significantly shorter in all four CD4+ subsets. Relative to healthy donors, patients appeared to have naive, central memory and Treg TCRB repertoires that were more similar.

There are a few counts of this clone. Its antigen remains unidentified. Every bit of the isolated RNA underwent reverse transcription, so sequencing read expressed TCRB transcripts. Measured with immunoSEQ multiplex PCR; TCRdb has only the in-frame clones, and not every one. Altogether about 700,000 clones are present, around 15% being singletons, with the ten largest covering approximately 0.02%. The germline V gene encodes CDR1 SEHNR and CDR2 FQNEAQ (reference sequence). Trimming took 5 bases from V and 0 from J; bases not matched to a gene: 10. The CDR3 is made up of 18 amino acids. The sequenced sample was naive CD4+ T cells from blood. The V and J genes are TRBV7-9 and TRBJ2-5, with TRBD1 matching 12 bases. The source of this sequence is a young man with type 1 diabetes. The CDR3 DNA reads TGTGCCAGCAGCCAGGCCTGGGGACAGGGGGCAAACCAAGAGACCCAGTACTTC. Translating gives CASSQAWGQGANQETQYF.